What follows describes a single T cell receptor beta chain. This specimen comes from a study of blood T cell repertoires in COVID-19. About the research overall: Material from acute and convalescent COVID-19 was sourced from the United States, Italy and Spain. In each case, the material was cDNA or gDNA derived from T cells, B-cell-depleted T cells, or PBMCs.

Authors' data handling: Reference gene primer amplification gave estimated nucleated cell counts. The table came from immunoSEQ multiplex PCR; TCRdb's copy has only in-frame clones and leaves some out. V, J and clone size were drawn from that table, and D and trimming were deduced from the DNA. The sample shows approximately 82,000 clones, roughly 80% of them seen only once. The germline gives CDR1 KGHSH, CDR2 LQKENI. Deletions cut 2 bases from V and 3 bases from J, with 7 bases between. This CDR3 has 13 residues. Sequencing used peripheral blood. This TCR came from a woman in her seventies with active or convalescent COVID-19. The chain is built from TRBV18 and TRBJ1-1, with D unresolved. The CDR3 DNA follows: TGTGCCAGCTCACCAGAGCAGGACACTGAAGCTTTCTTT. Amino acids: CASSPEQDTEAFF.